The entry below describes one T cell receptor (beta chain). Produced via immunoSEQ multiplex PCR; TCRdb's table is partial and in-frame only. This table holds about 120,000 clones, just under 95% found once. The sample belongs to a study of T cell responses to AZD1222 COVID-19 vaccine. V lost 4 bases to trimming and J lost 5 bases, with 15 bases between them. CDR1 is LGHDT and CDR2 is YNNKEL in the germline V gene (reference sequence). This CDR3 is 15 amino acids long. The V and J genes are TRBV3-1 (or the pseudogene TRBV3-2) and TRBJ2-1; D could derive from TRBD1 or TRBD2 (6 bases each). The source material was peripheral blood, sampled on day 0 of AZD1222 vaccination. This sequence originates from an adult in good health. The CDR3 sequence: CASSRPGGPNNEQFF. CDR3 bases: TGTGCCAGCAGCCGACCCGGGGGCCCCAACAATGAGCAGTTCTTC.